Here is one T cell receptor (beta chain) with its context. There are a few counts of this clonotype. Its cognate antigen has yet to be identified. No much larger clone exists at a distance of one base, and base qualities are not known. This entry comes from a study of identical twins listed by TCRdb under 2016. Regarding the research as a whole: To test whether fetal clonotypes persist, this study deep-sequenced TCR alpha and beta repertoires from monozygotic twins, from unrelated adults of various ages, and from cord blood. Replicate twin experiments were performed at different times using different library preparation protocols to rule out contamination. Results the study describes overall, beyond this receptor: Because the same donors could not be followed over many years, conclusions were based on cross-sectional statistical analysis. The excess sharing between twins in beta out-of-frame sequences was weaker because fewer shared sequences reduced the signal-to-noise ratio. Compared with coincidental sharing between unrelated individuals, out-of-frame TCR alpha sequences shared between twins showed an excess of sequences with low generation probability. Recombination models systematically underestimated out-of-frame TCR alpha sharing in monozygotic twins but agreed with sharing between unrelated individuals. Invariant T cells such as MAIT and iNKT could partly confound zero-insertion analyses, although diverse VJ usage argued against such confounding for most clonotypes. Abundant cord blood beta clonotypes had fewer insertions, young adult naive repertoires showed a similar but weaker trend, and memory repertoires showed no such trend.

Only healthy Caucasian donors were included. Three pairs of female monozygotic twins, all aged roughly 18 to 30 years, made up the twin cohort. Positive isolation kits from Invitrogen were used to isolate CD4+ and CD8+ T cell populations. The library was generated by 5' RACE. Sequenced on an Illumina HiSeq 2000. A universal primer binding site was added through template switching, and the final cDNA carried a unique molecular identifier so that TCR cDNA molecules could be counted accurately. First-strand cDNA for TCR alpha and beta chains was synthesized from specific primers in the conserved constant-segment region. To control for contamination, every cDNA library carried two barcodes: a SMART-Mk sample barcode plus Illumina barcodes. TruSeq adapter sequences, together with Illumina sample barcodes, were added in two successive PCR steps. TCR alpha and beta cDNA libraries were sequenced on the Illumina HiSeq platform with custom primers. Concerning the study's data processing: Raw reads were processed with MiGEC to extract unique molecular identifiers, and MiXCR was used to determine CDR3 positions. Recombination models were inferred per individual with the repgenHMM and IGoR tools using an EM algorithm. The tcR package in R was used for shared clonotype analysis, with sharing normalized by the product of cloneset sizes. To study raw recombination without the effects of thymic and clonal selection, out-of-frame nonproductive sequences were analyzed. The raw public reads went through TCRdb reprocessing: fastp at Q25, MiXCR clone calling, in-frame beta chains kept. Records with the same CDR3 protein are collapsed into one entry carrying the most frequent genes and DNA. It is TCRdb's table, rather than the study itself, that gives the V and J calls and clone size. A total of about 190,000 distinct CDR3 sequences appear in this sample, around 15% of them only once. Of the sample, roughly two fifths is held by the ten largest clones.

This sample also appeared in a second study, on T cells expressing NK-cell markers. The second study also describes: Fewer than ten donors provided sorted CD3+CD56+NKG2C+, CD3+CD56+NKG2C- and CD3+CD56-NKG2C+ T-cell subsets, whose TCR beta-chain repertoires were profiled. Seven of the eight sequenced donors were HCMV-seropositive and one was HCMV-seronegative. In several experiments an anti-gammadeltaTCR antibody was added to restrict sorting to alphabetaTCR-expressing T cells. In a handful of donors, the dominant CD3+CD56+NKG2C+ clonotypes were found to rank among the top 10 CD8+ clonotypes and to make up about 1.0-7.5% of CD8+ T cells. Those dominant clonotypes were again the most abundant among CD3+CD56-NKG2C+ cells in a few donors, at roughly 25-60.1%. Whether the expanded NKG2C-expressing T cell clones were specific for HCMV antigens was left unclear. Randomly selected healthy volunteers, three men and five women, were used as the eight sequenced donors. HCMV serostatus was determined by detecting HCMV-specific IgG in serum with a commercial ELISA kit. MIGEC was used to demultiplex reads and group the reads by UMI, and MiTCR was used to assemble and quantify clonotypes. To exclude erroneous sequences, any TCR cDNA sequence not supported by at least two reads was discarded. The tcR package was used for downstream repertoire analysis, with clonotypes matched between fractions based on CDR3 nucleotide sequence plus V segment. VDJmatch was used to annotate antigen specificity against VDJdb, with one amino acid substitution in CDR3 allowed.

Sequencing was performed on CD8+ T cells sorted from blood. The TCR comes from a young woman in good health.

The CDR3 amino acid sequence is: CASSLSGGHEQYF. The sequence in DNA is TGTGCCAGCAGCTTATCTGGGGGACACGAGCAGTACTTC. Recombination connected TRBV5-6 to TRBJ2-7; the D gene could be TRBD1 or TRBD2, each one agreeing over 5 bases. The CDR3 runs 13 residues from the cysteine to the phenylalanine. Only CDR3 DNA is held: 39 bases, read in frame from base 1. Based on the germline V gene, the CDR1 and CDR2 sequences are SGHDT and YYEEEE. The V and J ends are trimmed by 2 bases and 5 bases, leaving 11 bases between them.